This T cell receptor beta chain appears in the sequencing data of a study of blood T cell repertoires in COVID-19 (TCRdb year 2020). With regard to the full study: Collaborator samples came from the United States, Italy and Spain and covered acute and convalescent phases of COVID-19. The dataset comprised deeply sampled blood TCRbeta repertoires from subjects exposed to, actively infected with, or recovered from COVID-19. The repertoires were made available in a free public database intended to serve as a resource for research on the immune response to SARS-CoV-2. A de-identified subject ID, COVID-19 status, age in years and sex were almost always included in the sample metadata. The samples were drawn from the first 160 participants of the ongoing ImmuneRACE study and from under 1,500 subjects provided by 6 global collaborators. The material from the prospective study consisted of cDNA or gDNA derived from T cells, B-cell-depleted T cells, or PBMCs. HLA class I and class II types, where available, came from metadata supplied by the sample provider rather than from assay-based typing.

The CDR3, cysteine through phenylalanine, is 14 amino acids long. The only DNA kept is the CDR3, 42 bases in frame from the first base. CDR1 is given as SGHTS and CDR2 as YDEGEE, both from the germline V gene. V loses 2 bases of germline sequence and J loses 6 bases, and the interval between the two ends is 11 bases. Study-level results and caveats: The quantity of clinical and demographic metadata differed by source and by participant and was supplied without curation.

In the case of this clone: Its antigen remains unidentified. Per-base qualities were not stored, and no clone one base away is much larger.

Each collaborating institution followed its own protocols to collect whole blood in K2EDTA tubes. For TCRbeta analysis, collaborators shipped samples in one of three forms: frozen whole blood, isolated PBMCs, or DNA extracted from either of those sample types. TCRbeta CDR3 regions were amplified from genomic DNA using the immunoSEQ Assay, a bias-controlled multiplex PCR. The original methods were these. The number of nucleated cells in each sample was estimated by amplification of reference gene primers within the assay. To quantify the absolute abundance of each unique TCRbeta CDR3 rearrangement, sequence reads were collapsed and filtered. For each sample, productive Simpson clonality was calculated by taking the square root of Simpson's diversity index across productive rearrangements. TCRdb retrieved this table from immuneACCESS and kept in-frame rearrangements only. Not all clones are present; in checked studies, unresolved V genes account for under half, and no reason is known for the remainder. That table is the source of V, J and clone size, and D and trimming were worked out from the DNA. This sample lists 100,000 or so clones; about 80% were detected once. The biggest ten clones account for 3.5% to 5% of the sample.

The sequence is built from TRBV5-8 and TRBJ1-4; the D gene is unclear. The specimen was peripheral blood. The source is a man in his 60s with acute or convalescent COVID-19. The CDR3 reads CASSFGLAHEKLFF. In nucleotides, the sequence is TGTGCCAGCAGCTTTGGGCTGGCGCATGAAAAACTGTTTTTT.